A single sample gave rise to the 9 T cell receptor beta chains below, sequenced in a study of blood T cell repertoires in COVID-19. Only in-frame clones appear in the TCRdb table, and some are missing; sequencing was by immunoSEQ multiplex PCR. The sample holds 450,000 or so clones, approximately 90% seen once. Specimen: peripheral blood. The receptors were gathered from a man aged 18-30 years with COVID-19, enrolled during active disease.

The chain uses TRBV7-9 and TRBJ2-4; D unresolved. This CDR3 comprises 12 residues. Trimming took 5 bases from V and 15 from J, leaving 17 bases between them. Germline CDR1 is SEHNR and CDR2 is FQNEAQ (reference sequence). The CDR3, as DNA: TGTGCCAGCAGCCCGCGCGGCCGGTTTAGGTACTTC. Protein sequence: CASSPRGRFRYF.

V gene TRBV10-3 combines with J gene TRBJ2-3; TRBD2 matches 16 bases. J lost 0 bases, V lost 2 bases, and 11 bases had no gene match. CDR3 size: 21 residues. Germline V gene lookup returns CDR1 ENHRY and CDR2 SYGVKD. The CDR3 reads CAISEPGLAGGRTISTDTQYF. CDR3 in DNA: TGTGCCATCAGTGAGCCGGGACTAGCGGGGGGGCGGACCATAAGCACAGATACGCAGTATTTT.

The genes are TRBV5-1 and TRBJ2-3; TRBD1 matches 7 bases. Germline trimming cut 0 bases from V and 7 bases from J; bases unmatched to any gene: 8. The CDR3 spans 15 residues. The germline gives CDR1 SGHRS, CDR2 YFSETQ. The CDR3 reads CASSLGDSPKNTQYF. Here the CDR3 DNA reads TGCGCCAGCAGCTTGGGGGACAGCCCAAAAAATACGCAGTATTTT.

This chain joins TRBV10-2 and TRBJ1-4; tentatively, D is TRBD1 (6 bases). Trimming removed 3 bases from V and 0 bases from J, with 11 bases in between. This CDR3 comprises 16 residues. From germline, CDR1 is WSHSY and CDR2 SAAADI. CDR3 coding DNA: TGCGCCAGCAGTGATCGGGGGGGCGCAACTAATGAAAAACTGTTTTTT. Translation: CASSDRGGATNEKLFF.

V usage is TRBV3-1 (or the pseudogene TRBV3-2) and J usage is TRBJ2-7; 8 nucleotides agree with TRBD2. The junction had 4 bases not matched to a gene; V was cut back by 3 bases and J by 6 bases. CDR1 LGHDT and CDR2 YNNKEL come from the germline V gene (reference sequence). CDR3 length: 13 residues. The CDR3 here is CASSQGGGIEQYF. The CDR3 coding sequence is TGTGCCAGCAGCCAGGGCGGGGGGATCGAGCAGTACTTC.

The rearrangement joins TRBV4-2 to TRBJ2-7; D perhaps matches TRBD1 (6 bases). V was shortened by 1 base and J by 0 bases, with 10 bases between the two germline ends. Per germline, CDR1 LGHNA and CDR2 YNFKEQ. The CDR3 runs 15 residues. CDR3 DNA: TGTGCCAGCAGCCAAGGGACAGAAATCTCCTACGAGCAGTACTTC. Translation: CASSQGTEISYEQYF.

J is TRBJ2-7 and V is TRBV11-3, with D uncertain. This CDR3 is 11 amino acids long. Per the germline V gene, CDR1 is SGHNT and CDR2 is YENEEA. Trimming removed 4 bases from V and 3 bases from J, with 4 bases in between. The CDR3 here is CASSYIYEQYF. CDR3 nucleotide sequence: TGTGCCAGCAGCTATATCTACGAGCAGTACTTC.

J is TRBJ2-3 and V is TRBV7-6, with TRBD2 as a possible D gene (7 bases). Germline assignment: CDR1 SGHVS and CDR2 FNYEAQ. V shed 3 bases and J shed 0 bases, with 10 bases lying between them. This CDR3 region has 15 residues. Written as DNA, the CDR3 is TGTGCCAGCAGCTTGGGGGGGGCTAGCACAGATACGCAGTATTTT. Its translation: CASSLGGASTDTQYF.

This chain links TRBV24-1 with TRBJ2-1, with TRBD2 as a possible D gene (6 bases). Deletions cut 12 bases from V and 5 bases from J, with 16 bases between. Looked up from germline, CDR1 is KGHDR and CDR2 is SFDVKD. The CDR3 loop spans 13 amino acids. CDR3 sequence: CAAAGTYNNEQFF. CDR3 nucleotide sequence: TGTGCCGCAGCCGGGACTTATAACAATGAGCAGTTCTTC.